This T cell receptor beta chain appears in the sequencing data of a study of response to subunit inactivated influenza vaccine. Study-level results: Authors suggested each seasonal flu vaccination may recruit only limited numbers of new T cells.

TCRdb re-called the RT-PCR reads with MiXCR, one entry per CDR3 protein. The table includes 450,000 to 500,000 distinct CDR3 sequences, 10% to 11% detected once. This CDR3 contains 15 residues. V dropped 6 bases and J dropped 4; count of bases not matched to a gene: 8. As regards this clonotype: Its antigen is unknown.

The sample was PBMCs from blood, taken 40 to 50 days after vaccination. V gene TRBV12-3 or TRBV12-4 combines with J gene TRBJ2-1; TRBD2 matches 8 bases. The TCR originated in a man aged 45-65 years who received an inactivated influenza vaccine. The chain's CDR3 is CASSRLSGGYNEQFF. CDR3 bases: TGTGCCAGCAGCCGATTAAGCGGGGGTTACAATGAGCAGTTCTTC.